This is a list of T cell receptor beta chains from one sample in a study of human T cells and chemical hapten exposure. TCRdb re-derived calls from the RACE reads in MiXCR, one entry per CDR3 protein. The sample comprises roughly 120,000 distinct CDR3 sequences, approximately 13% of which are singletons, and approximately 3% rests with the top ten. Sequencing was performed on whole blood, taken in connection with sensitization to the hapten diphenylcyclopropenone (DPC). The receptors come from a woman under 30 with alopecia areata. Some clones in this sample may be carry-over from other donors' samples. Both conserved end residues are part of each CDR3. The D gene is left open where the match is weak. Clone size is shown for a subset of rows, as once, few, many or a class of expanded clone.

cdr3_aa	cdr3_nt	clone_size	v_call	d_call	j_call
CASGFDLGGGYEQYF	TGTGCTAGTGGTTTTGATTTAGGGGGTGGCTACGAGCAGTACTTC	NA	TRBV12-5	NA	TRBJ2-7
CASSLQGVSTEAFF	TGTGCCAGCAGTCTACAGGGGGTGAGCACTGAAGCTTTCTTT	NA	TRBV6-5	TRBD1	TRBJ1-1
CSCDFSYNEQFF	TGCAGCTGCGACTTCTCCTACAATGAGCAGTTCTTC	few	TRBV29-1	NA	TRBJ2-1
CSAGAAGGGLTDTQYF	TGCAGTGCTGGGGCTGCGGGCGGGGGGCTCACAGATACGCAGTATTTT	few	TRBV20-1	TRBD2	TRBJ2-3
CASSLRDKETQYF	TGTGCCAGCAGCTTAAGAGACAAAGAGACCCAGTACTTC	few	TRBV7-7	NA	TRBJ2-5
CASSRTGASTDTQYF	TGTGCCAGCAGCCGGACAGGGGCGTCCACAGATACGCAGTATTTT	NA	TRBV7-6	TRBD1	TRBJ2-3
CASSVQGVLSPLHF	TGTGCCAGCAGTGTTCAGGGAGTTCTCTCACCCCTCCACTTT	many	TRBV12-3/TRBV12-4	NA	TRBJ1-6
CASREGLAGNFGTQYF	TGTGCCAGCAGGGAGGGACTAGCGGGCAATTTCGGGACCCAGTACTTC	many	TRBV28	TRBD2	TRBJ2-5
CASSSTTGLAVGLGEQYF	TGTGCCAGCAGCTCAACTACGGGACTAGCGGTGGGGCTAGGGGAGCAGTACTTC	NA	TRBV7-2	TRBD2	TRBJ2-7
CASSGTGSSTDTQYF	TGTGCCAGCAGTGGGACTGGGTCTAGCACAGATACGCAGTATTTT	NA	TRBV6-4	NA	TRBJ2-3
CASSLRGSEQFF	TGTGCCAGCAGTTTGCGGGGGAGTGAGCAGTTCTTC	many	TRBV12-3/TRBV12-4	TRBD2	TRBJ2-1
CASSLSLGAYNSPLHF	TGTGCCAGCAGCTTAAGTCTTGGGGCCTATAATTCACCCCTCCACTTT	many	TRBV7-2	NA	TRBJ1-6
CASSRSGDEQFF	TGTGCCAGCAGCCGTTCGGGGGATGAGCAGTTCTTC	NA	TRBV3-1	NA	TRBJ2-1
CASRDRGPNTGELFF	TGTGCCAGCAGAGACAGGGGGCCGAACACCGGGGAGCTGTTTTTT	NA	TRBV2	TRBD1	TRBJ2-2
CSARDGGDSYEQYF	TGCAGTGCTAGAGACGGGGGCGATTCCTACGAGCAGTACTTC	NA	TRBV20-1	NA	TRBJ2-7
CASSSQGSYEQYF	TGTGCCAGCAGCTCCCAGGGGTCCTACGAGCAGTACTTC	few	TRBV7-9	NA	TRBJ2-7
CASSQDTRTGGSYNYGYTF	TGCGCCAGCAGCCAAGATACGAGGACAGGCGGTTCTTATAACTATGGCTACACCTTC	NA	TRBV4-3	TRBD1	TRBJ1-2
CASSPDNRGKETEAFF	TGTGCCAGCTCACCAGATAACAGGGGGAAAGAGACTGAAGCTTTCTTT	NA	TRBV18	TRBD1	TRBJ1-1
CASSLRGTGRQETQYF	TGTGCCAGCAGCCTCAGGGGCACAGGGCGGCAAGAGACCCAGTACTTC	NA	TRBV3-1	NA	TRBJ2-5
CASSLSGQGNNEQFF	TGTGCCAGCAGTTTATCAGGACAGGGAAACAATGAGCAGTTCTTC	NA	TRBV6-1	TRBD1	TRBJ2-1
CSAVTRALGTEAFF	TGCAGTGCTGTCACTAGGGCCCTGGGAACTGAAGCTTTCTTT	NA	TRBV20-1	NA	TRBJ1-1
CASSLERGRGTDTQYF	TGTGCCAGCAGCTTAGAACGGGGTCGGGGCACAGATACGCAGTATTTT	NA	TRBV7-9	NA	TRBJ2-3
CASSLARGFEGYTF	TGTGCCAGCAGCTTGGCCAGGGGTTTCGAAGGCTACACCTTC	many	TRBV5-4	NA	TRBJ1-2
CASSLDPDRNYGYTF	TGTGCCAGCAGCTTAGACCCGGACAGGAACTATGGCTACACCTTC	few	TRBV7-2	TRBD1	TRBJ1-2
CASSPGGNEQYF	TGTGCCAGCAGCCCAGGGGGCAACGAGCAGTACTTC	many	TRBV7-9	TRBD1	TRBJ2-7
CASSFLRRSSYNSPLHF	TGTGCCAGCAGTTTCCTCCGGCGGAGCTCCTATAATTCACCCCTCCACTTT	NA	TRBV6-5	NA	TRBJ1-6
CASSQDRLIGEQYF	TGCGCCAGCAGCCAAGATAGGTTGATTGGGGAGCAGTACTTC	few	TRBV4-3	NA	TRBJ2-7
CASSGGWGTGELFF	TGCGCCAGCAGCGGGGGCTGGGGCACCGGGGAGCTGTTTTTT	NA	TRBV5-1	NA	TRBJ2-2
CATRQSYNSPLHF	TGTGCCACTAGACAGTCCTATAATTCACCCCTCCACTTT	few	TRBV15	NA	TRBJ1-6
CASSPGDRGSTEAFF	TGTGCCAGCAGCCCCGGGGACAGGGGAAGTACTGAAGCTTTCTTT	NA	TRBV7-6	TRBD1	TRBJ1-1
CASRTIDSNQPQHF	TGTGCCAGCAGGACAATTGATAGCAATCAGCCCCAGCATTTT	few	TRBV2	NA	TRBJ1-5
CASSGGRGNGYTF	TGTGCCAGCAGTGGGGGCAGAGGAAATGGCTACACCTTC	NA	TRBV7-9	NA	TRBJ1-2
CASSFIRIRMNTEAFF	TGTGCCAGCAGTTTTATCCGGATCCGGATGAACACTGAAGCTTTCTTT	many	TRBV28	NA	TRBJ1-1
CASRQENTGELFF	TGTGCCAGCAGGCAGGAAAACACCGGGGAGCTGTTTTTT	NA	TRBV25-1	NA	TRBJ2-2
CASSSGQPTNEKLFF	TGTGCCAGCAGTTCGGGACAGCCAACTAATGAAAAACTGTTTTTT	NA	TRBV6-5	TRBD1	TRBJ1-4
CATSRDQAGGLNEQFF	TGTGCCACCAGCAGAGATCAAGCGGGGGGGCTCAATGAGCAGTTCTTC	NA	TRBV15	TRBD2	TRBJ2-1
CASNVQGRANTEAFF	TGTGCCAGCAACGTACAGGGCAGGGCGAACACTGAAGCTTTCTTT	few	TRBV6-2/TRBV6-3	NA	TRBJ1-1
CASSQVSGLNTEAFF	TGCGCCAGCAGCCAAGTCTCGGGGTTGAACACTGAAGCTTTCTTT	NA	TRBV4-3	NA	TRBJ1-1
CASNQKPFSYEQYF	TGTGCCAGCAACCAGAAGCCTTTTTCCTACGAGCAGTACTTC	NA	TRBV6-2/TRBV6-3	NA	TRBJ2-7
CSARAAGDSYNEQFF	TGCAGTGCTAGAGCGGCGGGGGATTCCTACAATGAGCAGTTCTTC	few	TRBV20-1	TRBD2	TRBJ2-1
CASSGQGNEQFF	TGTGCCAGCAGTGGCCAGGGTAATGAGCAGTTCTTC	NA	TRBV25-1	NA	TRBJ2-1
CASSLSIPRYEQYF	TGTGCCAGCAGTTTAAGTATACCAAGGTACGAGCAGTACTTC	few	TRBV28	NA	TRBJ2-7
CASLGAATSGGALNEQFF	TGTGCCAGCTTGGGAGCAGCCACTAGCGGGGGGGCACTCAATGAGCAGTTCTTC	many	TRBV7-9	TRBD2	TRBJ2-1
CASRGNQSRGNTIYF	TGTGCCAGCAGAGGAAACCAGAGCCGTGGAAACACCATATATTTT	NA	TRBV7-9	NA	TRBJ1-3
CASSYSRYSPLHF	TGTGCCAGCAGTTACTCTCGTTATTCACCCCTCCACTTT	few	TRBV6-2/TRBV6-3	NA	TRBJ1-6
CASSPGSGYTF	TGTGCCAGCAGCCCAGGGAGCGGCTACACCTTC	many	TRBV7-2	NA	TRBJ1-2
CASSQGRAGEKLFF	TGTGCCAGCAGCCAGGGACGGGCGGGCGAAAAACTGTTTTTT	NA	TRBV11-2	NA	TRBJ1-4
CASSPQGQIRDTEAFF	TGTGCCAGCAGTCCCCAGGGACAGATCCGGGACACTGAAGCTTTCTTT	few	TRBV12-3/TRBV12-4	TRBD1	TRBJ1-1
CASKERTENTEAFF	TGTGCCAGCAAAGAGAGGACGGAGAACACTGAAGCTTTCTTT	many	TRBV28	NA	TRBJ1-1
CASSLGLQMNLAQHF	TGTGCCAGCAGTTTAGGATTACAGATGAATTTGGCCCAGCATTTT	few	TRBV12-3/TRBV12-4	NA	TRBJ1-5
CSVEELNYGYTF	TGCAGCGTTGAAGAGTTAAACTATGGCTACACCTTC	few	TRBV29-1	NA	TRBJ1-2
CASSYQGMFQETQYF	TGTGCCAGCAGTTACCAGGGGATGTTTCAAGAGACCCAGTACTTC	many	TRBV6-2/TRBV6-3	NA	TRBJ2-5
CASSYSLAGGQNEQFF	TGTGCCAGCAGTTACTCTCTAGCGGGGGGGCAAAATGAGCAGTTCTTC	many	TRBV6-6	TRBD2	TRBJ2-1
CASSEHLNTGELFF	TGTGCCAGCAGCGAACACCTGAACACCGGGGAGCTGTTTTTT	many	TRBV7-2	NA	TRBJ2-2
CASSPWTAFTDTQYF	TGTGCCAGCAGCCCTTGGACAGCCTTCACAGATACGCAGTATTTT	few	TRBV3-1	NA	TRBJ2-3
CASSPLGRNQPQHF	TGTGCCAGCTCACCGCTGGGACGCAATCAGCCCCAGCATTTT	many	TRBV18	NA	TRBJ1-5
CASSQDRGELNTEAFF	TGCGCCAGCAGCCAAGACAGGGGGGAATTGAACACTGAAGCTTTCTTT	few	TRBV4-3	TRBD1	TRBJ1-1